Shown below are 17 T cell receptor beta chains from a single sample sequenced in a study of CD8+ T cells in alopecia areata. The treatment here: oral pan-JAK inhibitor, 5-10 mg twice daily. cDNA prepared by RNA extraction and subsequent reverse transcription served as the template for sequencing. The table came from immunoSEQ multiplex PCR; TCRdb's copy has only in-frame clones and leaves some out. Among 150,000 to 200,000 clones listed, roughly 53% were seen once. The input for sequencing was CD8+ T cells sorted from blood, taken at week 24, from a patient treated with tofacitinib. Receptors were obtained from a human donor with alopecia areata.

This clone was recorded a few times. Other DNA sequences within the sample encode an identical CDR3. CDR3 DNA sequence: TGCGCCAGCAGCCCGGGGACAGCCTACGAGCAGTACTTC. Translated: CASSPGTAYEQYF. This sequence joins TRBV5-1 and TRBJ2-7; 7 bases map to TRBD1. Germline assignment: CDR1 SGHRS and CDR2 YFSETQ. This CDR3 has 13 amino acids. V lost 4 bases and J lost 2; bases outside the gene matches: 3.

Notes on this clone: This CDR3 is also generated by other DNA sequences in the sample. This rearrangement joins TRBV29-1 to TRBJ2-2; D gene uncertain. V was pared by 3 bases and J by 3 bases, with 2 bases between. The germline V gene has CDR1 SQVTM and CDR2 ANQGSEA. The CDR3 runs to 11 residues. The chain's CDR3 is CSVEDTGELFF. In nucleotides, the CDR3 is TGCAGCGTTGAGGACACCGGGGAGCTGTTTTTT.

The CDR3 sequence is CATSRVKVGGFIDTQYF. CDR3 coding DNA: TGTGCCACCAGCAGAGTAAAGGTTGGGGGGTTTATAGATACGCAGTATTTT. This chain links TRBV15 with TRBJ2-3; D perhaps matches TRBD2 (6 bases). CDR3 size: 17 residues. V was pared by 1 base and J by 5 bases, with 19 bases between. CDR1 is LNHNV and CDR2 is YYDKDF in the germline V gene (reference sequence).

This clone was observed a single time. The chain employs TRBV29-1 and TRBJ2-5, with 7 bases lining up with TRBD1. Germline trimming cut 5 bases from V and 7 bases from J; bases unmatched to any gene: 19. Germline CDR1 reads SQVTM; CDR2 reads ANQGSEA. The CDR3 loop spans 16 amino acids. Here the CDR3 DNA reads TGCAGCGTTAAAATACCCGGGACAGAAGGGGTGGGGACCCAGTACTTC. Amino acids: CSVKIPGTEGVGTQYF.

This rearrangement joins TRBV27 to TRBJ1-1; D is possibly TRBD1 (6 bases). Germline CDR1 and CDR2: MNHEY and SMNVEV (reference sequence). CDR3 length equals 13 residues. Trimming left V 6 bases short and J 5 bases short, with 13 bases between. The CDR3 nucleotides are TGTGCCAGCAGGCCGGGGGCAGTAACTGAAGCTTTCTTT. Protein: CASRPGAVTEAFF.

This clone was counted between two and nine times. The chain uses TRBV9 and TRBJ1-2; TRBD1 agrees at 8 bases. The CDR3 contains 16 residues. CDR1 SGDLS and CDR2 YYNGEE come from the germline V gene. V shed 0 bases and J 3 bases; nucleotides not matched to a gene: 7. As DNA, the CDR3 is TGTGCCAGCAGCGTAGGCCGAGACAGGGGCGACTATGGCTACACCTTC. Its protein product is CASSVGRDRGDYGYTF.

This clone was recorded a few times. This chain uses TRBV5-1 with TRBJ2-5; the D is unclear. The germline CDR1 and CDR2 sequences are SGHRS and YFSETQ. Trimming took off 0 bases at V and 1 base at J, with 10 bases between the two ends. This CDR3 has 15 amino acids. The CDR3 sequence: CASSLGGRPQETQYF. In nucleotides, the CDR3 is TGCGCCAGCAGCTTGGGTGGACGGCCCCAAGAGACCCAGTACTTC.

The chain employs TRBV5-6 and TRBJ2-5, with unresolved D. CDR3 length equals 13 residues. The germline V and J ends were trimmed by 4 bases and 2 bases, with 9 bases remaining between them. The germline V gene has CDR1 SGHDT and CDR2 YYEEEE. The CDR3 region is CASSPTTQETQYF. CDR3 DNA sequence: TGTGCCAGCAGCCCCACAACACAAGAGACCCAGTACTTC.

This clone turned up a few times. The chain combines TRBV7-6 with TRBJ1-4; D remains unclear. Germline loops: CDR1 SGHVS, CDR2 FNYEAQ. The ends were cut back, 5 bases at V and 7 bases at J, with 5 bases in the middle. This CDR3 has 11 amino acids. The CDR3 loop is CASSQGEKLFF. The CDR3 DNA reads TGTGCCAGCAGCCAAGGTGAAAAACTGTTTTTT.

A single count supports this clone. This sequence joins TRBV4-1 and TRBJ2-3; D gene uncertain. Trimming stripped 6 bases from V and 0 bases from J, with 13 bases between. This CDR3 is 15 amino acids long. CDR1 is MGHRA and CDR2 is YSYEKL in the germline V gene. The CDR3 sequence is CASSYIEDSTDTQYF. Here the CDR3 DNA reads TGCGCCAGCAGTTACATCGAGGATAGCACAGATACGCAGTATTTT.

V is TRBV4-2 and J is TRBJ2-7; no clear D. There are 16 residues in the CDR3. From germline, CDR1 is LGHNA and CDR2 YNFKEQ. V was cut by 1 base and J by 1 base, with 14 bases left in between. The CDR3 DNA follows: TGTGCCAGCAGCCAAGGTCGGAGCCCCAGGTCCTACGAGCAGTACTTC. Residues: CASSQGRSPRSYEQYF.

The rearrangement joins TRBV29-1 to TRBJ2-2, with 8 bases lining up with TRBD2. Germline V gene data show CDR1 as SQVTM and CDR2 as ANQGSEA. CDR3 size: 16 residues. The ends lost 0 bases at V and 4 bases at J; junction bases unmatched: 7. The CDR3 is CSVEEERGTITGELFF. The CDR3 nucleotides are TGCAGCGTTGAAGAAGAGCGGGGGACAATCACCGGGGAGCTGTTTTTT.

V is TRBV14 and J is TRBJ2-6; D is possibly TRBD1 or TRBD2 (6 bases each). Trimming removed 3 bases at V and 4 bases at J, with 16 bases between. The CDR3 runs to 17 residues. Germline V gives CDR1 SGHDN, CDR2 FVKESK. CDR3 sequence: CASSQIVTGAGANVLTF. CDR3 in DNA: TGTGCCAGCAGCCAGATCGTAACGGGGGCCGGGGCCAACGTCCTGACTTTC.

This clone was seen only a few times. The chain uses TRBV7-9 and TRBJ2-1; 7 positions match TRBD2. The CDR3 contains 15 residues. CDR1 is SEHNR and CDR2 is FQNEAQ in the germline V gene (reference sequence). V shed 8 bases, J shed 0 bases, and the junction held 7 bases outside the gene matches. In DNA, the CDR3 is TGTGCCAGCCAGCGGGACGGAAGCTCCTACAATGAGCAGTTCTTC. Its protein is CASQRDGSSYNEQFF.

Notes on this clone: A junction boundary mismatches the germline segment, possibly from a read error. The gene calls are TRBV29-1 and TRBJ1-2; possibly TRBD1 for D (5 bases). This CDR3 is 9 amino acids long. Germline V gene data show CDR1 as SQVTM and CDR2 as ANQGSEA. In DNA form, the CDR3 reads TGCAGCGTTGAAGTTCTGGGGGCCTTC. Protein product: CSVEVLGAF.

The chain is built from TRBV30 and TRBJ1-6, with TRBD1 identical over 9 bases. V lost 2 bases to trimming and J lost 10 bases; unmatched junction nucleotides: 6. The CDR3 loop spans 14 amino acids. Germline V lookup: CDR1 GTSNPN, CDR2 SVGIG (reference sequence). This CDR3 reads CAWSPGTGYSPLHF. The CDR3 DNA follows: TGTGCCTGGAGTCCCGGGACAGGGTACTCACCCCTCCACTTT.

CDR3 sequence: CASSRDSEKLFF. The CDR3 DNA reads as TGTGCCAGCAGCAGGGACAGTGAAAAACTGTTTTTT. The J gene is TRBJ1-4, the V gene TRBV4-2; TRBD1 agrees at 7 bases. This CDR3 is built from 12 residues. After removal of 5 bases from V and 7 bases from J, the junction contained 1 base not matched to a gene. Looked up from germline, CDR1 is LGHNA and CDR2 is YNFKEQ.